Here is one T cell receptor beta chain with its context. Antigen specificity is unknown. The sample originates from a study of T cells in Graves' hyperthyroidism and ophthalmopathy. Findings and caveats of the study: Researchers found most expanded thyroid clonotypes above 0.001 in blood as well.

Amplification targeted TCR beta CDR3 regions from RNA transcripts. Using the HTBI primer set, a first-round RT-PCR was run on the TCR CDR3. TCRdb independently ran MiXCR on the multiplex PCR reads; one entry per CDR3 protein. The data contain approximately 640,000 distinct CDR3 sequences, around 16% of them seen just once; the ten biggest clones take up 3.5% to 4%. Newly diagnosed hyperthyroidism patients aged 18 to 65 years had disease lasting under 2 months. Researchers barred patients who had uncontrolled infection, other autoimmune disease, pregnancy or lactation. CDR1 is MDHEN and CDR2 is SYDVKM in the germline V gene. V was cut by 7 bases and J by 6 bases, with 4 bases left in between. The CDR3 is made up of 10 amino acids.

The clonotype comes from a woman aged 25 to 39 with Graves' hyperthyroidism. V gene TRBV28 combines with J gene TRBJ1-5; D not certain. Sequencing used blood. The CDR3 loop is CASNLQPQHF. Here the CDR3 DNA reads TGTGCCAGCAATCTTCAGCCCCAGCATTTT.